The 27 T cell receptor beta chains below all came from one sample that was sequenced in a study of T cells in Graves' hyperthyroidism and ophthalmopathy. From RNA transcripts, TCR beta CDR3 regions were amplified. TCR CDR3 regions were first amplified by RT-PCR with HTBI primers. Via MiXCR, TCRdb re-called the multiplex PCR reads, giving one row per CDR3 protein. This repertoire shows around 620,000 distinct CDR3 sequences, 15% to 20% found once; its top ten account for 3.8%. Input material: blood. These receptors all come from a woman in her twenties or thirties with Graves' hyperthyroidism.

This clonotype was recorded at least ten times. The V call is TRBV6-1, the J call TRBJ2-7; 7 bases map to TRBD1. Germline V gene data show CDR1 as MNHNS and CDR2 as SASEGT. The ends lost 6 bases at V and 1 base at J; junction bases unmatched: 6. The CDR3 has 14 amino acids. The CDR3 spells CASRSQGYSYEQYF. CDR3 sequence (DNA): TGTGCCAGCAGATCACAGGGGTATTCCTACGAGCAGTACTTC.

The rearrangement uses TRBV29-1 and TRBJ1-1, with unresolved D. The V gene lost 8 bases and the J gene lost 3 bases, with 10 bases spanning the gap. The CDR3 is made up of 11 amino acids. CDR1 and CDR2 (germline): SQVTM, ANQGSEA. The CDR3 reads CSSRHDTEAFF. CDR3 coding DNA: TGCAGCTCGCGGCACGACACTGAAGCTTTCTTT.

This clonotype was seen a handful of times. The gene calls are TRBV18 and TRBJ2-3, with 8 bases fitting TRBD2. J was trimmed by 4 bases and V by 3 bases; bases with no gene match: 18. The CDR3 covers 19 residues. Germline V gives CDR1 KGHSH, CDR2 LQKENI. This CDR3 is CASSPPAVAGPDDADTQYF. DNA for the CDR3: TGTGCCAGCTCACCCCCTGCAGTAGCGGGACCGGACGATGCAGATACGCAGTATTTT.

The table lists this clonotype with a few counts. The chain recombines TRBV14 with TRBJ1-2, with D hard to call. CDR3 length equals 14 residues. The V end was cut by 1 base, the J end by 4 bases, with 10 bases between. CDR1 and CDR2 (germline): SGHDN, FVKESK. CDR3 DNA sequence: TGTGCCAGCAGCCAAGTCTCGGGCCCCTATGGCTACACCTTC. It codes for CASSQVSGPYGYTF.

The rearrangement uses TRBV7-2 and TRBJ1-5; D may be TRBD1 (5 bases). CDR1 is SGHTA and CDR2 is FQGNSA in the germline V gene. The length of the CDR3 is 15 residues. The germline V and J ends were trimmed by 0 bases and 6 bases, with 12 bases remaining between them. The CDR3 reads CASSLAMTAGQPQHF. CDR3 bases: TGTGCCAGCAGCTTAGCGATGACAGCAGGTCAGCCCCAGCATTTT.

This clonotype was found a few times. CDR3: CASSVVSWDNEQFF. The CDR3 DNA reads as TGTGCCAGCAGCGTCGTAAGTTGGGACAATGAGCAGTTCTTC. This chain connects TRBV9 to TRBJ2-1; D is undetermined. V was shortened by 2 bases and J by 5 bases, with 11 bases between the two germline ends. The CDR3 consists of 14 residues. Per germline, CDR1 SGDLS and CDR2 YYNGEE. The full variable domain, with the rest looked up from reference TRBV9 and TRBJ2-1, is DSGVTQTPKHLITATGQRVTLRCSPRSGDLSVYWYQQSLDQGLQFLIQYYNGEERAKGNILERFSAQQFPDLHSELNLSSLELGDSALYFCASSVVSWDNEQFFGPGTRLTVL.

This clonotype was seen many times. This chain connects TRBV5-1 to TRBJ2-1; 11 positions match TRBD2. V shed 5 bases, J shed 4 bases, and the junction held 5 bases outside the gene matches. This CDR3 region has 15 residues. Germline CDR1 is SGHRS and CDR2 is YFSETQ. The DNA of the CDR3 is TGCGCCAGCAGTTCTATAGCGGGAGGGTACAATGAGCAGTTCTTC. Translation: CASSSIAGGYNEQFF. The whole variable domain, filled in from reference TRBV5-1 and TRBJ2-1, reads KAGVTQTPRYLIKTRGQQVTLSCSPISGHRSVSWYQQTPGQGLQFLFEYFSETQRNKGNFPGRFSGRQFSNSRSEMNVSTLELGDSALYLCASSSIAGGYNEQFFGPGTRLTVL.

This clonotype has a count of ten or more. The chain recombines TRBV2 with TRBJ2-1, with a possible D match to TRBD2 (6 bases). Per the germline V gene, CDR1 is SNHLY and CDR2 is FYNNEI. The CDR3 runs to 14 residues. V dropped 7 bases and J dropped 5 bases, with 15 bases sitting between them. This CDR3 reads CASKPGLSNNEQFF. CDR3 DNA: TGTGCCAGCAAACCGGGACTTTCGAACAATGAGCAGTTCTTC.

This chain's CDR3 is CSARPPNTGELFF. DNA of the CDR3: TGCAGTGCCCGACCCCCGAACACCGGGGAGCTGTTTTTT. The chain joins TRBV20-1 to TRBJ2-2, with D uncertain. The germline V gene encodes CDR1 DFQATT and CDR2 SNEGSKA (reference sequence). V was pared by 6 bases and J by 0 bases, with 8 bases between. CDR3 size: 13 residues.

This clonotype appeared a few times. The chain uses TRBV29-1 and TRBJ2-7; D is uncertain. CDR3 length: 11 amino acids. Per germline, CDR1 SQVTM and CDR2 ANQGSEA. Here the CDR3 DNA reads TGCAGTGTGATTAGCTCCTACGAGCAGTACTTC. It yields the protein CSVISSYEQYF.

V and J are TRBV7-3 and TRBJ2-1; 8 bases are shared with TRBD2. The trim removed 5 bases at V and 7 bases at J, leaving 10 bases unmatched. CDR1 SGHTA and CDR2 FQGTGA come from the germline V gene. CDR3 length: 15 residues. Written as DNA, the CDR3 is TGTGCCAGCAGCCCTCTGACGGGACTAGGGAATGAGCAGTTCTTC. It yields the protein CASSPLTGLGNEQFF. Combining the CDR3 with reference TRBV7-3 and TRBJ2-1 gives the whole variable domain GAGVSQTPSNKVTEKGKYVELRCDPISGHTALYWYRQSLGQGPEFLIYFQGTGAADDSGLPNDRFFAVRPEGSVSTLKIQRTERGDSAVYLCASSPLTGLGNEQFFGPGTRLTVL.

This clonotype has more than one count but fewer than ten. The CDR3 carries no conserved terminal phenylalanine or tryptophan, so it likely arises from a read error. The V call is TRBV20-1, the J call TRBJ2-1; 12 nucleotides align to TRBD2. Germline V lookup: CDR1 DFQATT, CDR2 SNEGSKA (reference sequence). CDR3 length: 16 residues. V shed 5 bases, J shed 5 bases, and the junction held 10 bases outside the gene matches. In DNA form, the CDR3 reads TGCAGTGCTGACGGCGGGACTAGCGGGTGGGACAATGAGCAGTTCTCC. This gives the protein CSADGGTSGWDNEQFS.

The sample holds many counts of this clonotype. The rearrangement uses TRBV7-9 and TRBJ2-7; TRBD2 matches at 8 bases. V lost 4 bases and J lost 6; bases outside the gene matches: 8. The germline CDR1 and CDR2 sequences are SEHNR and FQNEAQ (reference sequence). The CDR3 loop spans 14 amino acids. CDR3 nucleotides: TGTGCCAGCAGCTCGGGGACTAGTGCCCGCGAGCAGTACTTC. It yields the protein CASSSGTSAREQYF. Using reference TRBV7-9 and TRBJ2-7 for the parts outside the CDR3, the full variable domain is DTGVSQNPRHKITKRGQNVTFRCDPISEHNRLYWYRQTLGQGPEFLTYFQNEAQLEKSRLLSDRFSAERPKGSFSTLEIQRTEQGDSAMYLCASSSGTSAREQYFGPGTRLTVT.

This clonotype was observed a few times. The gene calls are TRBV9 and TRBJ1-1, with D possibly TRBD1 on 5 matching bases. The V gene's germline CDR1 is SGDLS and CDR2 YYNGEE. The length of the CDR3 is 14 residues. V lost 1 base and J lost 4, with 11 bases in between. As DNA, the CDR3 is TGTGCCAGCAGCGTAAGCGGGGCGTCCACTGAAGCTTTCTTT. The encoded protein is CASSVSGASTEAFF.

This clonotype was observed at least ten times. The chain has TRBV20-1 and TRBJ2-1; 7 bases fit TRBD2. This CDR3 region has 17 residues. Germline assignment: CDR1 DFQATT and CDR2 SNEGSKA (reference sequence). Unmatched junction bases numbered 11, after V lost 3 bases and J lost 0 bases. The CDR3 reads CSASSWGGSSSYNEQFF. In DNA, the CDR3 is TGCAGTGCTAGTTCCTGGGGGGGGTCTAGCTCCTACAATGAGCAGTTCTTC.

This clonotype showed up many times. This chain connects TRBV28 to TRBJ1-1, with a weak D call TRBD1 (6 bases). The CDR3 contains 14 residues. The germline V gene encodes CDR1 MDHEN and CDR2 SYDVKM. V shed 4 bases and J shed 1 base, with 10 bases lying between them. CDR3 residues: CASSYGGANTEAFF. CDR3 coding DNA: TGTGCCAGCAGTTACGGGGGCGCGAACACTGAAGCTTTCTTT. Variable domain in full (rest from reference TRBV28 and TRBJ1-1): DVKVTQSSRYLVKRTGEKVFLECVQDMDHENMFWYRQDPGLGLRLIYFSYDVKMKEKGDIPEGYSVSREKKERFSLILESASTNQTSMYLCASSYGGANTEAFFGQGTRLTVV.

This clonotype was seen a few times. This chain links TRBV5-1 with TRBJ2-1, with 10 bases lining up with TRBD2. Per the germline V gene, CDR1 is SGHRS and CDR2 is YFSETQ. V shed 0 bases and J 8 bases; nucleotides not matched to a gene: 17. This CDR3 comprises 19 residues. The CDR3 DNA reads TGCGCCAGCAGCTTGGGTACAGGGGCGAGAGCGGGAGGGCTTGATGAGCAGTTCTTC. Translating it yields CASSLGTGARAGGLDEQFF.

At least ten counts were recorded for this clonotype. CDR3 sequence (DNA): TGTGCCAGCAGCTCCCGGACAGGGCTAGAGCAGTACTTC. This translates into CASSSRTGLEQYF. The V call is TRBV5-5, the J call TRBJ2-7; 8 nucleotides agree with TRBD1. Looked up from germline, CDR1 is SGHKS and CDR2 is YYEKEE (reference sequence). V was pared by 3 bases and J by 7 bases, with 6 bases of the junction left unmatched. The CDR3 totals 13 residues. Combining the CDR3 with reference TRBV5-5 and TRBJ2-7 gives the whole variable domain DAGVTQSPTHLIKTRGQQVTLRCSPISGHKSVSWYQQVLGQGPQFIFQYYEKEERGRGNFPDRFSARQFPNYSSELNVNALLLGDSALYLCASSSRTGLEQYFGPGTRLTVT.

V is TRBV30 and J is TRBJ2-6; D gene ambiguous. The CDR3 is made up of 16 amino acids. Germline values: CDR1 GTSNPN, CDR2 SVGIG (reference sequence). Deletions cut 0 bases from V and 1 base from J, with 10 bases between. The CDR3: CAWSVGKGSGANVLTF. Here the CDR3 DNA reads TGTGCCTGGAGTGTTGGAAAAGGGTCTGGGGCCAACGTCCTGACTTTC.

This clonotype has just a few counts. Given a much more abundant clone one base away, this may be a read error. The CDR3 bases are TGTGCCAGCAGTCCCTCAGGGGCGGGGGAGCAGTACTTC. Its protein is CASSPSGAGEQYF. The V gene is TRBV28, the J gene TRBJ2-7; tentatively, D is TRBD1 or TRBD2 (6 bases each). Trimming removed 5 bases at V and 7 bases at J, with 15 bases between. The germline V gene has CDR1 MDHEN and CDR2 SYDVKM. This CDR3 has 13 residues.

The chain uses TRBV5-1 and TRBJ2-1; D is perhaps TRBD2 (5 bases). Trimming removed 4 bases from V and 6 bases from J, with 14 bases in between. This CDR3 has 14 residues. Per germline, CDR1 SGHRS and CDR2 YFSETQ. CDR3 coding DNA: TGCGCCAGCAGCCCACCCGCGGCGGGCAATGAGCAGTTCTTC. Encoded protein: CASSPPAAGNEQFF.

This clonotype was recorded a few times. The chain links TRBV10-3 to TRBJ2-7, with D hard to call. Trimming stripped 2 bases from V and 4 bases from J, with 9 bases between. CDR1 and CDR2 from the germline V gene are ENHRY and SYGVKD. The CDR3 has 13 residues. In DNA form, the CDR3 reads TGTGCCATCAGTGAGGAGGCGATTTACGAGCAGTACTTC. As protein: CAISEEAIYEQYF.

This clonotype appeared many times. V and J are TRBV12-3 or TRBV12-4 and TRBJ2-1, with 10 bases fitting TRBD2. The CDR3 spans 16 residues. Germline trimming cut 5 bases from V and 2 bases from J; bases unmatched to any gene: 6. The CDR3 region has the DNA TGTGCCAGCAGTAGATCTAGCGGGAGCCCCTACAATGAGCAGTTCTTC. Translation: CASSRSSGSPYNEQFF.

This clonotype was counted at least ten times. The chain couples TRBV2 to TRBJ2-1; 11 nucleotides align to TRBD2. The V gene end was trimmed by 5 bases and the J gene end by 5 bases; junction bases not matched to a gene: 8. CDR3 length equals 16 residues. Germline V gene data show CDR1 as SNHLY and CDR2 as FYNNEI. DNA for the CDR3: TGTGCCAGCAGTCCTGCACCGGGACTAGCGGACAATGAGCAGTTCTTC. It translates to CASSPAPGLADNEQFF.

In the case of this clonotype: This may be a read error, as it is one base from a much larger clone. This rearrangement joins TRBV7-2 to TRBJ2-5; D is perhaps TRBD1 or TRBD2 (6 bases each). Germline values: CDR1 SGHTA, CDR2 FQGNSA. CDR3 length: 17 amino acids. Trimming pared 1 base from V and 2 bases from J, leaving 17 bases between. CDR3 loop: CASSLVVGAGTQETQYF. CDR3 nucleotide sequence: TGTGCCAGCAGCTTAGTGGTGGGGGCAGGGACTCAAGAGACCCAGTACTTC. The whole variable domain, filled in from reference TRBV7-2 and TRBJ2-5, reads GAGVSQSPSNKVTEKGKDVELRCDPISGHTALYWYRQSLGQGLEFLIYFQGNSAPDKSGLPSDRFSAERTGGSVSTLTIQRTQQEDSAVYLCASSLVVGAGTQETQYFGPGTRLLVL.

In this sample, this clonotype turned up many times. The V and J genes are TRBV28 and TRBJ1-2; no reliable D call. This CDR3 is 12 amino acids long. CDR1 and CDR2 from the germline V gene are MDHEN and SYDVKM. Trimming pared 6 bases from V and 3 bases from J, leaving 8 bases between. The CDR3, as DNA: TGTGCCAGCAGCGGGGAATACTATGGCTACACCTTC. It encodes CASSGEYYGYTF.

The V call is TRBV20-1, the J call TRBJ1-3; 10 positions agree with TRBD1. V gave up 6 bases and J gave up 7 bases; unmatched junction bases: 3. Per the germline V gene, CDR1 is DFQATT and CDR2 is SNEGSKA (reference sequence). This CDR3 region has 12 residues. The CDR3 is CSARQGANTIYF. CDR3 in DNA: TGCAGTGCACGACAGGGGGCGAACACCATATATTTT.